This T cell receptor beta chain was identified in a study of T cells in Graves' hyperthyroidism and ophthalmopathy. Study information: Peripheral blood was collected at initial diagnosis, before any treatment.

The CDR3 runs 13 residues. From germline, CDR1 is SEHNR and CDR2 FQNEAQ (reference sequence). V was trimmed by 1 base and J by 9 bases, leaving 10 bases between them. This clonotype occurred many times. Its antigen is not identified. Study-wide points: Model output signaled ophthalmopathy a median roughly six months ahead of onset.

RNA transcripts yielded amplified TCR beta CDR3 regions. The HTBI primer set served for first-round RT-PCR of the TCR CDR3. TCRdb re-analysed the multiplex PCR reads in MiXCR, keeping a single row per CDR3 protein. The sample lists some 300,000 distinct CDR3 sequences, approximately 19% occurring once. Material: blood. V is TRBV7-9 and J is TRBJ2-1, with D maybe TRBD2 (5 bases). This receptor was identified in a man aged 45 to 65 with Graves' ophthalmopathy. CDR3 residues: CASSLGMGSEQFF. The CDR3 bases are TGTGCCAGCAGCTTAGGAATGGGGAGTGAGCAGTTCTTC.